This T cell receptor (beta chain) originates from a study of OX40 agonist ivuxolimab in advanced cancers. Study context: A diagnosis of hepatocellular carcinoma, melanoma, renal cell or head and neck cancer was present in dose-escalation patients. Points from the study as a whole: At doses 0.1 to 3.0 mg/kg, CD4+ and CD8+ clones expanded.

This clone has just one count. Antigen specificity is unknown. The table came from immunoSEQ multiplex PCR; TCRdb's copy has only in-frame clones and leaves some out. The table shows about 95,000 clones, with more than 85% occurring only once. The CDR3 sequence is 16 residues long. V was clipped by 4 bases and J by 0 bases; unmatched bases: 8. The germline CDR1 and CDR2 sequences are ENHRY and SYGVKD. The source material was CD4+ or CD8+ T cells sorted from blood, sampled in a trial of the OX40 agonist ivuxolimab. This TCR was sampled from an adult with an advanced solid tumor such as melanoma, head and neck, liver or kidney cancer. The V call is TRBV10-3, the J call TRBJ2-7, with 8 positions matching TRBD1. CDR3 in amino acids: CAISGSTGASSYEQYF. The CDR3 nucleotides read TGTGCCATCAGTGGATCGACAGGGGCAAGCTCCTACGAGCAGTACTTC.